The source of this T cell receptor (beta chain) is a study of PD-1 blockade in classical Hodgkin lymphoma. V was clipped by 9 bases and J by 11 bases, with 19 bases between them. CDR1 and CDR2 from the germline V gene are SEHNR and FQNEAQ (reference sequence). The CDR3 extends over 12 amino acids. Only in-frame clones appear in the TCRdb table, and some are missing; sequencing was by immunoSEQ multiplex PCR. The data hold over 50,000 clones, with around 85% observed a single time. Patients all relapsed after autologous stem cell transplantation, and there was variation in brentuximab vedotin exposure.

J is TRBJ1-1 and V is TRBV7-9, with a weak D call TRBD1 (5 bases). This TCR was sampled from a human donor with classical Hodgkin lymphoma. The sequences come from peripheral blood mononuclear cells (PBMCs), collected at baseline. The CDR3, as DNA: TGTGCCAGGGATGCGGCAGGGACGGAGGCTTTCTTT. This gives the protein CARDAAGTEAFF.